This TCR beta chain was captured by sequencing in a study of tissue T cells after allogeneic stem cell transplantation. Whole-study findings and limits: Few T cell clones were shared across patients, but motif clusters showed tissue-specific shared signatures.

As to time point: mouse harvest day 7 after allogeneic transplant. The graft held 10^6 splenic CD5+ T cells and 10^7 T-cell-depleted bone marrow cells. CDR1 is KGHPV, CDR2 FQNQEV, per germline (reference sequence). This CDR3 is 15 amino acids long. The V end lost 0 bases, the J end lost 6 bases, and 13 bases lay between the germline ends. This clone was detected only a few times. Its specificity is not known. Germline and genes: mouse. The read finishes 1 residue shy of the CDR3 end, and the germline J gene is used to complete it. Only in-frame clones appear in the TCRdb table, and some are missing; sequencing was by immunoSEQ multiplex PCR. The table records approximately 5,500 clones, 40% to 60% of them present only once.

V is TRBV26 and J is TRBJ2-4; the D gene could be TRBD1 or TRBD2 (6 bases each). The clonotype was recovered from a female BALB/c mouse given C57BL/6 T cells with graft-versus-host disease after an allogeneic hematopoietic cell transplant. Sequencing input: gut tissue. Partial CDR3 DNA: TGTGCCAGCAGTCTGTCTGGGGGCGCGGGGAACACCTTGTAC. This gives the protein CASSLSGGAGNTLY. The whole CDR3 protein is CASSLSGGAGNTLYF.